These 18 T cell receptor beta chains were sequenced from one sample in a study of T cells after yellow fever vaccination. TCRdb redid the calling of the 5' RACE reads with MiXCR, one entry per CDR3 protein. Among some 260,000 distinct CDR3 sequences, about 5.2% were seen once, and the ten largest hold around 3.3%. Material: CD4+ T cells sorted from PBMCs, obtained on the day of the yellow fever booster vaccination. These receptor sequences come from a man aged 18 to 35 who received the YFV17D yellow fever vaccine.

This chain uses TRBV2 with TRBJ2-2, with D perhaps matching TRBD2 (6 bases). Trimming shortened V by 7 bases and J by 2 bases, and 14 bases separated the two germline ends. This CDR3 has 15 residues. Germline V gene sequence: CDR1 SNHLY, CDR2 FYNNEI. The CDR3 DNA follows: TGTGCCAGCAACGGAGGGCAGATAAACACCGGGGAGCTGTTTTTT. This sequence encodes CASNGGQINTGELFF.

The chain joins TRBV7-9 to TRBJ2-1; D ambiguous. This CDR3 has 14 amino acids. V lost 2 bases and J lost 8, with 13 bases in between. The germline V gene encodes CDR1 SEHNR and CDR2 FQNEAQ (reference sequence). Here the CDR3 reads CASSLSVQDHEQFF. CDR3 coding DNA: TGTGCCAGCAGCTTATCGGTACAAGACCATGAGCAGTTCTTC.

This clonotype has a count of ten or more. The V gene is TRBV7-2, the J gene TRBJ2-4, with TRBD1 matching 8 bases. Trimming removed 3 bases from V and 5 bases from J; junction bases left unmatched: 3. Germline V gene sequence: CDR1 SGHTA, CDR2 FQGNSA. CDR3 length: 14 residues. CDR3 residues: CASSLGRGQNIQYF. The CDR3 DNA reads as TGTGCCAGCAGCTTGGGCAGGGGGCAAAACATTCAGTACTTC.

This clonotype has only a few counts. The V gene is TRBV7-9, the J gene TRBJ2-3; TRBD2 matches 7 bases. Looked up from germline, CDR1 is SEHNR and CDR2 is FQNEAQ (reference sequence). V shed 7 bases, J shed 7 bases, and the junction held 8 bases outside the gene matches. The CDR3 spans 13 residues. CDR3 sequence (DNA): TGTGCCAGCAACCTTGGGGGGGTTAATACGCAGTATTTT. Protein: CASNLGGVNTQYF. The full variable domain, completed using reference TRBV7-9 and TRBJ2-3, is DTGVSQNPRHKITKRGQNVTFRCDPISEHNRLYWYRQTLGQGPEFLTYFQNEAQLEKSRLLSDRFSAERPKGSFSTLEIQRTEQGDSAMYLCASNLGGVNTQYFGPGTRLTVL.

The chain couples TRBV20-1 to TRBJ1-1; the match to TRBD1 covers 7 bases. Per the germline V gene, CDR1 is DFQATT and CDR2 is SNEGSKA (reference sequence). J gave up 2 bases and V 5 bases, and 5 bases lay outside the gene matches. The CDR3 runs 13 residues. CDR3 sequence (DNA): TGCAGTGCTCGACAGGGATTTAACACTGAAGCTTTCTTT. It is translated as CSARQGFNTEAFF.

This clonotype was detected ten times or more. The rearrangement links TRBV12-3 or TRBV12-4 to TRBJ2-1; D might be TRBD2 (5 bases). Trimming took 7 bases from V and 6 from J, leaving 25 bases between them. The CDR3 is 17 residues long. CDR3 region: CASTNGRRTSIRNEQFF. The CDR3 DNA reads TGTGCCAGCACCAACGGACGCAGGACTTCGATTCGCAATGAGCAGTTCTTC.

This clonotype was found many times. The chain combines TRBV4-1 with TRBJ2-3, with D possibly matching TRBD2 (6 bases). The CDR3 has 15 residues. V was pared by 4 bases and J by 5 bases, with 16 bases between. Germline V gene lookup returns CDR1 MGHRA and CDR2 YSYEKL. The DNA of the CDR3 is TGCGCCAGCAGCCGCCAGTGGGGGGTCGGAGATACGCAGTATTTT. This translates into CASSRQWGVGDTQYF.

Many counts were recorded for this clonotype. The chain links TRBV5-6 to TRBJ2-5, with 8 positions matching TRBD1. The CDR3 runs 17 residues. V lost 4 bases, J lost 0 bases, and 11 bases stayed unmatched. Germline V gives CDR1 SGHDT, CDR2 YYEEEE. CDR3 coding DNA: TGTGCCAGCAGCAGCGACAGGGGCCTCCAGTACCAAGAGACCCAGTACTTC. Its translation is CASSSDRGLQYQETQYF.

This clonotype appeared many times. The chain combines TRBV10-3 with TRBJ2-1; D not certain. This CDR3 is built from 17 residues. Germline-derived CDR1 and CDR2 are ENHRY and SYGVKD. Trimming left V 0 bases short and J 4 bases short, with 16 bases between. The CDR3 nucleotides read TGTGCCATCAGTGAGTCGGTGTCAGCCCAACCGTACAATGAGCAGTTCTTC. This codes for CAISESVSAQPYNEQFF.

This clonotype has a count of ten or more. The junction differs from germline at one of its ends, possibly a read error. The chain's CDR3 is CASSLGQGAYNEQFF. The CDR3 DNA follows: TGTGCCAGCAGCCTGGGGCAGGGTGCCTACAATGAGCAGTTCTTC. The rearrangement uses TRBV5-1 and TRBJ2-1; D might be TRBD1 (5 bases). The CDR3 has 15 residues. Germline lookup yields CDR1 SGHRS and CDR2 YFSETQ.

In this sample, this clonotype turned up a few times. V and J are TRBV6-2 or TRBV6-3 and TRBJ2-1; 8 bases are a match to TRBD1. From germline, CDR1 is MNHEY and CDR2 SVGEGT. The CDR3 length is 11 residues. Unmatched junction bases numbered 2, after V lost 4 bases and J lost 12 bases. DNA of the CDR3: TGTGCCAGCAGTTTAGGACAGGGGCAGTTCTTC. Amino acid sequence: CASSLGQGQFF.

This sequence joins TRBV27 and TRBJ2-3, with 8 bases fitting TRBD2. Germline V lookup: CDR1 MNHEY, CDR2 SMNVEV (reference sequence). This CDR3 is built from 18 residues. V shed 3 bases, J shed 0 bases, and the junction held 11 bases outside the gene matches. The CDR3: CASSLSGLEMYSTDTQYF. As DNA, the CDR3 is TGTGCCAGCAGTTTGTCGGGACTAGAGATGTATAGCACAGATACGCAGTATTTT.

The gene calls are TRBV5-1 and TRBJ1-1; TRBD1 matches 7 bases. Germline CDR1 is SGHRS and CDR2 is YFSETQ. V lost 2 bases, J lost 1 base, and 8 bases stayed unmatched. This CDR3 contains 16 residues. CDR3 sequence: CASSLRAQGKNTEAFF. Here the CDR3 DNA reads TGCGCCAGCAGCTTACGAGCACAGGGGAAGAACACTGAAGCTTTCTTT.

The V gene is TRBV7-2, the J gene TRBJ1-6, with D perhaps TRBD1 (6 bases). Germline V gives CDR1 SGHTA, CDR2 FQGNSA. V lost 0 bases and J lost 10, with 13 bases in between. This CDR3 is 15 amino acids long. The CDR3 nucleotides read TGTGCCAGCAGCTTAGCCGCAGGGGCTCGCTCACCCCTCCACTTT. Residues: CASSLAAGARSPLHF.

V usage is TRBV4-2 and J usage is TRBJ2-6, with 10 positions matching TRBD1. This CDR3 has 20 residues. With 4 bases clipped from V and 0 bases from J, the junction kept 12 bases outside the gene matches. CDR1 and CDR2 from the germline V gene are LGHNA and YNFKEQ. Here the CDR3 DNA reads TGTGCCAGCAGCCTGCGGGACAGGGGTAGCGGGGCCTCTGGGGCCAACGTCCTGACTTTC. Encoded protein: CASSLRDRGSGASGANVLTF.

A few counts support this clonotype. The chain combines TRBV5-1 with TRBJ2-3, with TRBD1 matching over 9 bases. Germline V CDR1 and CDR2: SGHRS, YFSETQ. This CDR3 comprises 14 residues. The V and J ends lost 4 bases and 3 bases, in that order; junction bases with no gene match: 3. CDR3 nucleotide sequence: TGCGCCAGCAGCGGACAGGGGAGGACAGATACGCAGTATTTT. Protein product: CASSGQGRTDTQYF. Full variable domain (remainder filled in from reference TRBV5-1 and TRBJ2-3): KAGVTQTPRYLIKTRGQQVTLSCSPISGHRSVSWYQQTPGQGLQFLFEYFSETQRNKGNFPGRFSGRQFSNSRSEMNVSTLELGDSALYLCASSGQGRTDTQYFGPGTRLTVL.

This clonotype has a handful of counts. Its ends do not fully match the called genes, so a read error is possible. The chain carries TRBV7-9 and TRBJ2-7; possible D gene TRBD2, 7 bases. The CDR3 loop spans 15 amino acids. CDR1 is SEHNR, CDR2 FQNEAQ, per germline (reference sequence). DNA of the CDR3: TGTGCCAGCACCTTAGGGGGGGTAACGGGCTACGAGCAGTACTTC. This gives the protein CASTLGGVTGYEQYF.

CDR3 protein: CASSPPGQGLQPQHF. The CDR3 DNA sequence: TGTGCCAGCAGCCCGCCCGGACAGGGACTTCAGCCCCAGCATTTT. The chain employs TRBV7-9 and TRBJ1-5; 8 bases map to TRBD1. V lost 5 bases to trimming and J lost 6 bases; unmatched junction nucleotides: 9. The germline CDR1 and CDR2 sequences are SEHNR and FQNEAQ (reference sequence). The CDR3 covers 15 residues.